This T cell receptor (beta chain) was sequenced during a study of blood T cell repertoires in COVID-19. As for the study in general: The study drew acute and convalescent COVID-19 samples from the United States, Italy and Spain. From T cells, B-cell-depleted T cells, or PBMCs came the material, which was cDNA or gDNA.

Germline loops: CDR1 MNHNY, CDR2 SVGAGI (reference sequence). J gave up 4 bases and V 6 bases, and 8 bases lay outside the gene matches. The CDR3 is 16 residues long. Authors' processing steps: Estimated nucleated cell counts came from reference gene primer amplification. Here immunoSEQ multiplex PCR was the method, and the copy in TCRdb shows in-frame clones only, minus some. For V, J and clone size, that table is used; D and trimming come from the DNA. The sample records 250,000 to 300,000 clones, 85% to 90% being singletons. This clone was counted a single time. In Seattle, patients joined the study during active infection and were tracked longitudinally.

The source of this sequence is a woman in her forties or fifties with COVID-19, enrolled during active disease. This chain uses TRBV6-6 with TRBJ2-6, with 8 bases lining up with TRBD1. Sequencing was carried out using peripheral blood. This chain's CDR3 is CASRPGGASGANVLTF. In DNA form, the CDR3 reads TGTGCCAGCAGGCCAGGGGGCGCTTCCGGGGCCAACGTCCTGACTTTC.